Presented here are 18 T cell receptor beta chains from one specimen sequenced in a study of T cell clones after liver transplantation. The data were produced by immunoSEQ multiplex PCR, yet TCRdb's version contains in-frame clones alone and is incomplete. The table includes 80,000 or so clones, about 82% detected once. The sample was CD4+ T cells from blood, taken about 46 months after liver transplant. These TCRs come from a human patient who received a liver transplant. Certain T cells may be donor cells from the graft.

The rearrangement joins TRBV4-1 to TRBJ1-5; a possible D gene is TRBD1 (5 bases). Trimming pared 1 base from V and 3 bases from J, leaving 13 bases between. Germline CDR1 MGHRA, CDR2 YSYEKL. The CDR3 is 16 amino acids. CDR3 sequence: CASSQVKGSNNQPQHF. The DNA for the CDR3 is TGCGCCAGCAGCCAAGTAAAGGGGTCCAACAATCAGCCCCAGCATTTT.

A few counts support this clone. The chain combines TRBV6-5 with TRBJ1-1, with 8 bases identical to TRBD1. The trim removed 6 bases at V and 5 bases at J, leaving 11 bases unmatched. The CDR3 totals 15 residues. Germline V gene data show CDR1 as MNHEY and CDR2 as SVGAGI. CDR3 DNA sequence: TGTGCCAGCAGGCCTAACAGGGGGGTGGCGACTGAAGCTTTCTTT. The encoded protein is CASRPNRGVATEAFF.

The chain is built from TRBV7-9 and TRBJ1-2; 9 bases agree with TRBD1. Germline trimming cut 3 bases from V and 7 bases from J; bases unmatched to any gene: 15. The CDR3 sequence is 17 residues long. From germline, CDR1 is SEHNR and CDR2 FQNEAQ (reference sequence). The CDR3 DNA reads as TGTGCCAGCAGCTTGGCCGCTGACAGGGGGGCCCTAGGTGGCTACACCTTC. Encoded protein: CASSLAADRGALGGYTF.

The chain joins TRBV7-9 to TRBJ2-5; 8 bases align to TRBD2. Germline assignment: CDR1 SEHNR and CDR2 FQNEAQ (reference sequence). The J segment lost 5 bases and the V segment lost 5 bases, leaving 7 bases of the junction unmatched. The CDR3 runs to 14 residues. The CDR3 DNA sequence: TGTGCCAGCAGCCGAACTAGCGGAGGGGAGACCCAGTACTTC. Translated, it gives CASSRTSGGETQYF. Combining the CDR3 with reference TRBV7-9 and TRBJ2-5 gives the whole variable domain DTGVSQNPRHKITKRGQNVTFRCDPISEHNRLYWYRQTLGQGPEFLTYFQNEAQLEKSRLLSDRFSAERPKGSFSTLEIQRTEQGDSAMYLCASSRTSGGETQYFGPGTRLLVL.

V gene TRBV18 combines with J gene TRBJ2-7, with TRBD1 identical over 8 bases. CDR3 length equals 13 residues. V trimming: 2 bases; J trimming: 6 bases; junction bases outside the gene matches: 3. Germline lookup yields CDR1 KGHSH and CDR2 LQKENI. Here the CDR3 reads CASSPDRGGEQYF. The DNA of the CDR3 is TGTGCCAGCTCACCAGACAGGGGAGGCGAGCAGTACTTC.

This clone was recorded once. The genes are TRBV7-9 and TRBJ2-3; the D gene is possibly TRBD1 (6 bases). V was shortened by 4 bases and J by 4 bases, with 15 bases between the two germline ends. Germline lookup yields CDR1 SEHNR and CDR2 FQNEAQ (reference sequence). The CDR3 length is 15 residues. CDR3 region: CASSWTALGADTQYF. CDR3 coding DNA: TGTGCCAGCAGCTGGACAGCGCTCGGGGCAGATACGCAGTATTTT.

In DNA form, the CDR3 reads TGTGCCAGCTCTCCGACTAGCGGGAGTGATCTTGAGCAGTTCTTC. Translated: CASSPTSGSDLEQFF. The chain couples TRBV18 to TRBJ2-1; 12 bases fit TRBD2. CDR3 length: 15 amino acids. Germline-derived CDR1 and CDR2 are KGHSH and LQKENI. V trimming: 6 bases; J trimming: 9 bases; junction bases outside the gene matches: 9. Full variable domain (rest looked up from reference TRBV18 and TRBJ2-1): NAGVMQNPRHLVRRRGQEARLRCSPMKGHSHVYWYRQLPEEGLKFMVYLQKENIIDESGMPKERFSAEFPKEGPSILRIQQVVRGDSAAYFCASSPTSGSDLEQFFGPGTRLTVL.

This chain uses TRBV4-3 with TRBJ2-4; D is perhaps TRBD1 or TRBD2 (6 bases each). The ends were cut back, 0 bases at V and 8 bases at J, with 20 bases in the middle. Looked up from germline, CDR1 is LGHNA and CDR2 is YSLEER. The CDR3 length is 17 residues. CDR3 sequence reads: CASSQDLIGGRGDIQYF. CDR3 bases: TGCGCCAGCAGCCAAGATCTGATAGGGGGGAGAGGGGACATTCAGTACTTC.

The chain is built from TRBV19 and TRBJ2-3; 12 nucleotides agree with TRBD1. The junction had 3 bases not matched to a gene; V was cut back by 4 bases and J by 4 bases. Germline values: CDR1 LNHDA, CDR2 SQIVND (reference sequence). This CDR3 is 15 amino acids long. The CDR3 reads CASSSRDRGPDTQYF. The DNA of the CDR3 is TGTGCCAGTAGTAGCAGGGACAGGGGGCCAGATACGCAGTATTTT.

The V and J genes are TRBV10-3 and TRBJ1-4, with 7 bases lining up with TRBD1. The CDR3 runs to 14 residues. Germline CDR1 and CDR2: ENHRY and SYGVKD. With V trimmed by 4 bases and J by 3 bases, 2 bases remained unmatched. CDR3 protein: CAISGDRPNEKLFF. The CDR3 DNA follows: TGTGCCATCAGTGGGGACAGACCTAATGAAAAACTGTTTTTT.

The J gene is TRBJ2-1, the V gene TRBV10-1; unclear D gene. The V and J ends lost 0 bases and 4 bases respectively, with 7 bases between them. The CDR3 consists of 14 residues. Germline V gives CDR1 WNHNN, CDR2 SYGVQD (reference sequence). In DNA, the CDR3 is TGCGCCAGCAGTGAGTCCGGGCCATACAATGAGCAGTTCTTC. It specifies CASSESGPYNEQFF.

The chain recombines TRBV4-3 with TRBJ1-3; D is unclear. V was cut by 2 bases and J by 0 bases, with 11 bases left in between. Germline CDR1 and CDR2: LGHNA and YSLEER. The CDR3 runs to 16 residues. This CDR3 is CASSQQERSSGNTIYF. CDR3 sequence (DNA): TGCGCCAGCAGCCAACAGGAGAGATCCTCTGGAAACACCATATATTTT.

This clone was seen only a few times. The chain employs TRBV4-3 and TRBJ1-3, with D possibly being TRBD1 (6 bases). The length of the CDR3 is 15 residues. V was clipped by 1 base and J by 7 bases, with 14 bases between them. CDR1 is LGHNA and CDR2 is YSLEER in the germline V gene. CDR3: CASSQVMGGGNTIYF. As DNA, the CDR3 is TGCGCCAGCAGCCAAGTCATGGGGGGCGGGAACACCATATATTTT.

This rearrangement joins TRBV7-2 to TRBJ1-2; weak D call: TRBD1 (5 bases). The CDR3 totals 14 residues. Germline CDR1 reads SGHTA; CDR2 reads FQGNSA. V gave up 2 bases and J gave up 5 bases, with 12 bases separating them. CDR3: CASSLSGLIYGYTF. CDR3 DNA: TGTGCCAGCAGCTTATCGGGGCTGATTTATGGCTACACCTTC.

The chain couples TRBV5-1 to TRBJ1-4; the D gene is possibly TRBD1 (6 bases). Germline V CDR1 and CDR2: SGHRS, YFSETQ. The CDR3 has 16 amino acids. V was pared by 4 bases and J by 5 bases, with 18 bases between. The CDR3 is CASSPDPTGLNEKLFF. CDR3 nucleotides: TGCGCCAGCAGCCCGGACCCGACAGGCCTGAATGAAAAACTGTTTTTT. The complete variable domain, with remaining parts taken from reference TRBV5-1 and TRBJ1-4, reads KAGVTQTPRYLIKTRGQQVTLSCSPISGHRSVSWYQQTPGQGLQFLFEYFSETQRNKGNFPGRFSGRQFSNSRSEMNVSTLELGDSALYLCASSPDPTGLNEKLFFGSGTQLSVL.

This sequence joins TRBV5-5 and TRBJ2-6; 7 bases fit TRBD1. Losses at the gene ends were 3 bases for V and 2 bases for J; bases not matched to a gene: 11. Germline V CDR1 and CDR2: SGHKS, YYEKEE (reference sequence). CDR3 size: 18 residues. CDR3 coding DNA: TGTGCCAGCAGCTCCTCCCCTACAGGGGAGACTGGGGCCAACGTCCTGACTTTC. Its protein product is CASSSSPTGETGANVLTF.

This rearrangement joins TRBV4-3 to TRBJ2-3, with TRBD1 matching 7 bases. The J segment lost 4 bases and the V segment lost 4 bases, leaving 11 bases of the junction unmatched. The CDR3 extends over 16 amino acids. Looked up from germline, CDR1 is LGHNA and CDR2 is YSLEER. CDR3 amino acids: CASSRQGTVGADTQYF. The CDR3 bases are TGCGCCAGCAGCCGGCAAGGGACAGTAGGAGCAGATACGCAGTATTTT.

This rearrangement joins TRBV7-2 to TRBJ1-2, with D perhaps TRBD1 (6 bases). CDR1 and CDR2 from the germline V gene are SGHTA and FQGNSA. The CDR3 loop spans 14 amino acids. The germline V and J ends were trimmed by 4 bases and 3 bases, with 12 bases remaining between them. CDR3 sequence (DNA): TGTGCCAGCAGCTCACGACAGGCCGACTATGGCTACACCTTC. Translation: CASSSRQADYGYTF.